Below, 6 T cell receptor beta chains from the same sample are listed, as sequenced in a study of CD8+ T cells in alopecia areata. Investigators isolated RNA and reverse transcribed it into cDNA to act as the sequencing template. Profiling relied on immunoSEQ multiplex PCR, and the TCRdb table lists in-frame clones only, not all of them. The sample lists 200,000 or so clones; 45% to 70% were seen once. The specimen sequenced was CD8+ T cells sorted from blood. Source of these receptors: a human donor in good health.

CDR3 bases: TGTGCCAGCGGTAGCGGGGGGTGGGAGACCCAGTACTTC. It yields the protein CASGSGGWETQYF. V is TRBV2 and J is TRBJ2-5; TRBD2 matches 10 bases. The ends lost 8 bases at V and 5 bases at J; junction bases unmatched: 5. The CDR3 extends over 13 amino acids. Germline assignment: CDR1 SNHLY and CDR2 FYNNEI.

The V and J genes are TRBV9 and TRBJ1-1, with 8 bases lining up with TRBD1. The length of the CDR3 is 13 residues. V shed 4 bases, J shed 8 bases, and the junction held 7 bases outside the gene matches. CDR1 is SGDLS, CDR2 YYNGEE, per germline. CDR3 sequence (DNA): TGTGCCAGCAGCATTGGACAGGGAGGGGAAGCTTTCTTT. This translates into CASSIGQGGEAFF. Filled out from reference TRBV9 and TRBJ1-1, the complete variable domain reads DSGVTQTPKHLITATGQRVTLRCSPRSGDLSVYWYQQSLDQGLQFLIQYYNGEERAKGNILERFSAQQFPDLHSELNLSSLELGDSALYFCASSIGQGGEAFFGQGTRLTVV.

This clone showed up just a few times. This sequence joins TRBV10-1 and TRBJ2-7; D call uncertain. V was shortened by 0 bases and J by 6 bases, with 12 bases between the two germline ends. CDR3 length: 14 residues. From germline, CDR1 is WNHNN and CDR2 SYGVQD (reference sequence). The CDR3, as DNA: TGCGCCAGCAGTGAGTCGCTAGACCCCCCCGAGCAGTACTTC. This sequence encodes CASSESLDPPEQYF.

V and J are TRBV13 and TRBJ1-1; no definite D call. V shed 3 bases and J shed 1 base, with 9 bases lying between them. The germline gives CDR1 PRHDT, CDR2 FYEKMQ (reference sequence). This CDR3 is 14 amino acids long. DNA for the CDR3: TGTGCCAGCAGCTTCCCAACAAAGAACACTGAAGCTTTCTTT. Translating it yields CASSFPTKNTEAFF.

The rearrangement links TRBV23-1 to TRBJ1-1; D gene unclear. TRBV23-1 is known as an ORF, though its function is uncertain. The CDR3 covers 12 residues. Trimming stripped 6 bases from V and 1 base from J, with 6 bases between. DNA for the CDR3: TGCGCCAGCAGCAGTTGGAACACTGAAGCTTTCTTT. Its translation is CASSSWNTEAFF.

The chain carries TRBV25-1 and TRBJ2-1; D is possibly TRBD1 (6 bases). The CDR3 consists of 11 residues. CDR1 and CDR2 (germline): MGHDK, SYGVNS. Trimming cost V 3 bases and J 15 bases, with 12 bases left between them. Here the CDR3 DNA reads TGTGCCAGCAGTGAGGGTCCACAGGGGTTCTTC. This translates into CASSEGPQGFF.